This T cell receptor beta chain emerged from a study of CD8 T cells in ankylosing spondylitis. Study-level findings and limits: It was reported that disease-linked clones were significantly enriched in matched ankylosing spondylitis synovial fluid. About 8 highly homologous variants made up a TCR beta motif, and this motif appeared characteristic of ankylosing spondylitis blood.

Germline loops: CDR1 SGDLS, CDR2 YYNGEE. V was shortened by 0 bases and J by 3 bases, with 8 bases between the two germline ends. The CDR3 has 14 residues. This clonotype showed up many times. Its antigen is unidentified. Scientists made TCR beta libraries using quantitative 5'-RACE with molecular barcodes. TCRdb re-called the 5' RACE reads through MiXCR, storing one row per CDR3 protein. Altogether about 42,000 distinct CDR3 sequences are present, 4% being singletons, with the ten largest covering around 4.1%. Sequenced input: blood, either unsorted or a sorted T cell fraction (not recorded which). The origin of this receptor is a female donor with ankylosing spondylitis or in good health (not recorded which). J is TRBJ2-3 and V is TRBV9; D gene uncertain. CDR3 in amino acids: CASSVGSMTDTQYF. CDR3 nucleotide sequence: TGTGCCAGCAGCGTAGGCTCCATGACAGATACGCAGTATTTT. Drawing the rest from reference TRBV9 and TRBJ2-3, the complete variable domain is DSGVTQTPKHLITATGQRVTLRCSPRSGDLSVYWYQQSLDQGLQFLIQYYNGEERAKGNILERFSAQQFPDLHSELNLSSLELGDSALYFCASSVGSMTDTQYFGPGTRLTVL.